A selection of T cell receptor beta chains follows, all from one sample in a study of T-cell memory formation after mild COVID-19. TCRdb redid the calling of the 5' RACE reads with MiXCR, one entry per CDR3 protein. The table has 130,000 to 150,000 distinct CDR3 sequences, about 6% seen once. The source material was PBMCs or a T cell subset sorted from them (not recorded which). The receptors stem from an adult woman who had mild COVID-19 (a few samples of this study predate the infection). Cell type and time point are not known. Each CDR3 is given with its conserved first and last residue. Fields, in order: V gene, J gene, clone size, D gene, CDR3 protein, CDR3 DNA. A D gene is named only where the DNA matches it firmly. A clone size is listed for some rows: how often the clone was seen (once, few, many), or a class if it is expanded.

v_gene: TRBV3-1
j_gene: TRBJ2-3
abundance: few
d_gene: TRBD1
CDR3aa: CASSQDLPGQGARTDTQYF
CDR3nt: TGTGCCAGCAGCCAAGACTTGCCCGGACAGGGGGCTCGAACAGATACGCAGTATTTT

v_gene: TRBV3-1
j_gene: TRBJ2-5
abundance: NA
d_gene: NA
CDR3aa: CASSPSGGQGQETQYF
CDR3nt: TGTGCCAGCAGCCCCAGCGGGGGACAGGGCCAAGAGACCCAGTACTTC

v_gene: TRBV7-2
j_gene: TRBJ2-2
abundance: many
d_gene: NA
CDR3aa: CASSPGTLSGNTGELFF
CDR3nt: TGTGCCAGCAGCCCCGGGACCCTTAGTGGGAACACCGGGGAGCTGTTTTTT

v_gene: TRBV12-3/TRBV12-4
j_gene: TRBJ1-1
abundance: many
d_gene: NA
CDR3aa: CASSLALGLNTEAFF
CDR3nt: TGTGCCAGCAGTTTAGCGCTGGGCCTCAACACTGAAGCTTTCTTT

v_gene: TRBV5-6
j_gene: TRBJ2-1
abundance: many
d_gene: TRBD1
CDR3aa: CASSIPRGHNEQFF
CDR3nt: TGTGCCAGCAGCATACCCAGGGGGCACAATGAGCAGTTCTTC

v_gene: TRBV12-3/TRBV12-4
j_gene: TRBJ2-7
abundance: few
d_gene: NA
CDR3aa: CASRSGGLGYEQYF
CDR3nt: TGTGCCAGCAGGTCAGGGGGACTGGGCTACGAGCAGTACTTC

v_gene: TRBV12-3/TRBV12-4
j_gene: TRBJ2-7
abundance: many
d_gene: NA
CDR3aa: CASNKQGYEQYF
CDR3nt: TGTGCCAGCAACAAACAGGGTTACGAGCAGTACTTC

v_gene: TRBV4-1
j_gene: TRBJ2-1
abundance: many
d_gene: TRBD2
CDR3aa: CASSRGLAGGTGNEQFF
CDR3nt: TGCGCCAGCAGCCGCGGACTAGCGGGGGGGACGGGCAATGAGCAGTTCTTC

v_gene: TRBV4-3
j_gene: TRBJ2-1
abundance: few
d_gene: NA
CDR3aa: CASSQGFRENEQFF
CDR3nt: TGCGCCAGCAGCCAAGGTTTCAGGGAGAATGAGCAGTTCTTC

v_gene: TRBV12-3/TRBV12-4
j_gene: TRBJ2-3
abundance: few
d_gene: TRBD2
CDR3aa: CASESDPGLAGGEGTDTQYF
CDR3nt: TGTGCCAGCGAGTCCGACCCGGGACTAGCGGGAGGGGAGGGCACAGATACGCAGTATTTT

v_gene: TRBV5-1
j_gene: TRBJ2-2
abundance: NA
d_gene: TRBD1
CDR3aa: CASQTGSYTGELFF
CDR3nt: TGCGCCAGCCAGACAGGGTCATATACCGGGGAGCTGTTTTTT

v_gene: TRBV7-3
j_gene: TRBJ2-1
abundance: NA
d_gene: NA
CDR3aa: CASSPDGHNEQFF
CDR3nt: TGTGCCAGCAGCCCGGACGGTCACAATGAGCAGTTCTTC

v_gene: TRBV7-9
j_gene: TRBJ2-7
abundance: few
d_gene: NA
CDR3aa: CASSSTGRTYEQYF
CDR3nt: TGTGCCAGCAGCTCTACGGGACGGACCTACGAGCAGTACTTC

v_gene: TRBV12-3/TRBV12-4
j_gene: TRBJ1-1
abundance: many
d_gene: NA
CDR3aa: CASSLGSKTEAFF
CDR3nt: TGTGCCAGCAGTTTGGGCTCTAAGACTGAAGCTTTCTTT

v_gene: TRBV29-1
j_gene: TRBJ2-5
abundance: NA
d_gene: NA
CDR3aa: CSVGPKYQETQYF
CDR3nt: TGCAGCGTTGGTCCCAAGTACCAAGAGACCCAGTACTTC

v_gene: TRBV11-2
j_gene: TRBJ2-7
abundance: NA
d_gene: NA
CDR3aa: CASSPTTSSYEQYF
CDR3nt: TGTGCCAGCAGCCCGACAACGTCCTCCTACGAGCAGTACTTC

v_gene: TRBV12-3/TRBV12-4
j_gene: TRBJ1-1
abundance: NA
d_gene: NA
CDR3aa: CASSLGTSSGGENTEAFF
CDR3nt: TGTGCCAGCAGTTTGGGGACCTCCTCGGGGGGCGAAAACACTGAAGCTTTCTTT

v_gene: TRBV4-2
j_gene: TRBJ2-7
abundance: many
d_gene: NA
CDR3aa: CASSQDRNEQYF
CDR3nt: TGTGCCAGCAGCCAAGATAGGAACGAGCAGTACTTC

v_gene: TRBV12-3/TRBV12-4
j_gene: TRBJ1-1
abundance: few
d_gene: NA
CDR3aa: CASSPVSWRPNTEAFF
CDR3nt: TGTGCCAGCAGCCCCGTCTCATGGAGGCCGAACACTGAAGCTTTCTTT

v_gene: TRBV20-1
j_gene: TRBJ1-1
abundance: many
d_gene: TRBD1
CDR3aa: CSARDSLMNTEAFF
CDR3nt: TGCAGTGCCCGGGACAGCTTAATGAACACTGAAGCTTTCTTT

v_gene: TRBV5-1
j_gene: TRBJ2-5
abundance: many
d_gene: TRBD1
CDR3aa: CASSLAIGTAQETQYF
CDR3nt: TGCGCCAGCAGCTTGGCCATCGGGACAGCCCAAGAGACCCAGTACTTC

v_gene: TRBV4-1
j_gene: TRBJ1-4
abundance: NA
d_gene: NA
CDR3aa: CASSLSGTTNEKLFF
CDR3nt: TGCGCCAGCAGCCTGTCCGGGACGACTAATGAAAAACTGTTTTTT

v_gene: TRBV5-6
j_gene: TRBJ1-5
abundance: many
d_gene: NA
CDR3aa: CASSSRRRNQPQHF
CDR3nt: TGTGCCAGCAGCTCCCGACGGAGAAATCAGCCCCAGCATTTT

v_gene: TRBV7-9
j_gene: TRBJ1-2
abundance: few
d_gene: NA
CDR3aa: CASSPQGGGGYTF
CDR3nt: TGTGCCAGCAGCCCCCAGGGCGGCGGTGGCTACACCTTC

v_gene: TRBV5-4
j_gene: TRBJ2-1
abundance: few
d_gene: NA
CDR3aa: CASSLVSGASYNEQFF
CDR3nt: TGTGCCAGCAGCTTGGTGTCGGGAGCCTCCTACAATGAGCAGTTCTTC

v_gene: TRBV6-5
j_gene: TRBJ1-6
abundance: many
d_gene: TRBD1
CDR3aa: CASSYIRGSSPLHF
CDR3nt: TGTGCCAGCAGTTACATCAGGGGGAGTTCACCCCTCCACTTT

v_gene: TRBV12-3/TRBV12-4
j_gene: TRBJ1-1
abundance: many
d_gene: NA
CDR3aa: CASGFGSTEAFF
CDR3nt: TGTGCCAGCGGATTTGGGTCCACTGAAGCTTTCTTT

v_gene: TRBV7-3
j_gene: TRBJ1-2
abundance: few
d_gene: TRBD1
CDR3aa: CASSLTQGTGSTYGYTF
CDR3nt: TGTGCCAGCAGCTTAACGCAAGGGACAGGGAGTACCTATGGCTACACCTTC

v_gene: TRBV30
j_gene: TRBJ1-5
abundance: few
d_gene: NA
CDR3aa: CAWSSVGNQPQHF
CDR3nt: TGTGCCTGGAGTTCTGTGGGCAATCAGCCCCAGCATTTT

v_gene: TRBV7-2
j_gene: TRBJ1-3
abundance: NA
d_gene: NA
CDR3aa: CASSLDVGPSIYF
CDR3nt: TGTGCCAGCAGCTTAGATGTAGGACCTTCCATATATTTT

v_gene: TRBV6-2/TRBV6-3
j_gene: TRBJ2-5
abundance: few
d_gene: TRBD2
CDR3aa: CASKRGGTSEETQYF
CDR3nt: TGTGCCAGCAAACGCGGGGGGACTAGCGAAGAGACCCAGTACTTC

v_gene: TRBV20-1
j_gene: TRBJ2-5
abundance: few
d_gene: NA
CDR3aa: CSARTNQETQYF
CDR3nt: TGCAGTGCTAGGACTAACCAAGAGACCCAGTACTTC

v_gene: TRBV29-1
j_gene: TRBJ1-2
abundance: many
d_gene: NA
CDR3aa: CSVFGTIKGYTF
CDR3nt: TGCAGCGTTTTTGGAACGATTAAGGGCTACACCTTC